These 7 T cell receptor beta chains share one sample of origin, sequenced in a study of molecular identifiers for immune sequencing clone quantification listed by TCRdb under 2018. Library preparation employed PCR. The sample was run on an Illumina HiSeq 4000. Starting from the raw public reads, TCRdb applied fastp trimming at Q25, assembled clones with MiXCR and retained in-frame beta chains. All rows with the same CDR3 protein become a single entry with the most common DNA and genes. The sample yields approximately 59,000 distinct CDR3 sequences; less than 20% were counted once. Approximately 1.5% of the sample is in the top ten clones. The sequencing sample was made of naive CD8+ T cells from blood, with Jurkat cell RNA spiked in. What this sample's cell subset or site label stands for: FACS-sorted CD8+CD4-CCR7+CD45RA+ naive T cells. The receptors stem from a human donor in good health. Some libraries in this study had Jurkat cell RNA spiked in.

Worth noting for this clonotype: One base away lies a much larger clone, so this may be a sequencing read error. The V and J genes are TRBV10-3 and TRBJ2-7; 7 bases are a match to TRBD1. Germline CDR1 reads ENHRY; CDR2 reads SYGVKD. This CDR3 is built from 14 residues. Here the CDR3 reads CATSESGGSYEQYF. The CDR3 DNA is TGTGCCACCAGTGAGTCAGGGGGTTCCTACGAGCAGTACTTC.

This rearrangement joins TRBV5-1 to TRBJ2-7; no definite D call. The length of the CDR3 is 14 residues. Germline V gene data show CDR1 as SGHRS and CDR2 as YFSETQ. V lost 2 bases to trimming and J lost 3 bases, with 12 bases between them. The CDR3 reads CASSFTATFYEQYF. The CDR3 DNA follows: TGCGCCAGCAGCTTTACGGCAACATTCTACGAGCAGTACTTC. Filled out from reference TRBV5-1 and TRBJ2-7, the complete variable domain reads KAGVTQTPRYLIKTRGQQVTLSCSPISGHRSVSWYQQTPGQGLQFLFEYFSETQRNKGNFPGRFSGRQFSNSRSEMNVSTLELGDSALYLCASSFTATFYEQYFGPGTRLTVT.

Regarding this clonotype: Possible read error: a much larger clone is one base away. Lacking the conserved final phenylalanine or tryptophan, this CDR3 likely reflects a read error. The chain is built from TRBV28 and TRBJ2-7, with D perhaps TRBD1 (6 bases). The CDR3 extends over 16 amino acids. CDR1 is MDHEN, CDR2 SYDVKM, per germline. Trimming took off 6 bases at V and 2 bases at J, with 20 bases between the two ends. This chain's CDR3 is CASSPRDTRLPYEQYL. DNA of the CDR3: TGTGCCAGCAGCCCTCGGGACACCCGCCTACCCTACGAGCAGTACCTC.

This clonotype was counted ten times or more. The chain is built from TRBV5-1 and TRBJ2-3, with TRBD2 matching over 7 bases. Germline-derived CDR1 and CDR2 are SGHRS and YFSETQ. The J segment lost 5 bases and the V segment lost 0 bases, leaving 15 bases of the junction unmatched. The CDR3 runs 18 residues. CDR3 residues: CASSLARVAGVVRDTQYF. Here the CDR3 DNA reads TGCGCCAGCAGCTTGGCGCGGGTTGCGGGAGTTGTCAGAGATACGCAGTATTTT.

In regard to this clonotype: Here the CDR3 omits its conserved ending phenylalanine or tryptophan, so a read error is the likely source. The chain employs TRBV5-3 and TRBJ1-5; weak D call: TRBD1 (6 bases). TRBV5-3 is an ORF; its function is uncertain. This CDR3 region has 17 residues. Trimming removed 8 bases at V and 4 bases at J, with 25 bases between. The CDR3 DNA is TGTGCCAGCAGCCCTAGCCTTTTACAGGGTGTAAATCAGCCCCAGCATCTT. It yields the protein CASSPSLLQGVNQPQHL.

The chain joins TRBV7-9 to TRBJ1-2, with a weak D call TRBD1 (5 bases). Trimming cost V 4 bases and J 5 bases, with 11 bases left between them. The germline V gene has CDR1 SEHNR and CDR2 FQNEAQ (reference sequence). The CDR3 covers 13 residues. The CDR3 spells CASSSWDAYGYTF. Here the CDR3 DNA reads TGTGCCAGCAGCTCCTGGGACGCTTATGGCTACACCTTC.

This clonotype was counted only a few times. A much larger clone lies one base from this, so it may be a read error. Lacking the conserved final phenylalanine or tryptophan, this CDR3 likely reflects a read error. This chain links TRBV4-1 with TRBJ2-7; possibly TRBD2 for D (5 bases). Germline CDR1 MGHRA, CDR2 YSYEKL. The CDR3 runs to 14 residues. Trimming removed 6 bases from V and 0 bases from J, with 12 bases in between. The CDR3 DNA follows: TGCGCCAGCAGTCTTCCGGGGAGCTCCTACGAGCAGTACCTC. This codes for CASSLPGSSYEQYL.